Listed below are T cell receptor beta chains from one sample, sequenced in a study of siplizumab effects on memory and regulatory T cells. Generated by immunoSEQ multiplex PCR, the TCRdb table keeps only in-frame clones and is missing some. Found here are some 97,000 clones, roughly 94% of them singletons; the top ten hold approximately 0.66%. Specimen: Tregs sorted from blood. The source of these receptors is a human donor in good health. The CDR3 runs from the conserved cysteine through the conserved F or W. The order of the fields is V gene, clone size, CDR3 length, J gene, CDR3 protein. Not all rows give a size; the values are once, few, many and, for expanded clones, a class.

V: TRBV9; size: .; length: 16; J: TRBJ2-5; CDR3: CASSVSRGHSGETQYF
V: TRBV21-1; size: .; length: 21; J: TRBJ2-5; CDR3: CASSTPSIYDRLAGAQETQYF
V: TRBV2; size: .; length: 14; J: TRBJ2-1; CDR3: CASRDFSPYNEQFF
V: TRBV28; size: .; length: 14; J: TRBJ1-2; CDR3: CASSRYPGVYGYTF
V: TRBV30; size: .; length: 13; J: TRBJ1-2; CDR3: CALRQGLGGGYTF
V: TRBV10-3; size: .; length: 14; J: TRBJ2-3; CDR3: CAIRFDRYTDTQYF
V: TRBV27; size: .; length: 14; J: TRBJ1-2; CDR3: CASSIQGAIGGYTF
V: TRBV19; size: once; length: 12; J: TRBJ2-1; CDR3: CASSKDRIEQFF
V: TRBV9; size: .; length: 15; J: TRBJ2-7; CDR3: CASSPPGGVSPEQYF
V: TRBV6-1; size: .; length: 12; J: TRBJ2-3; CDR3: CASSFSTDTQYF
V: TRBV18; size: .; length: 15; J: TRBJ1-3; CDR3: CASSPLDNSGNTIYF
V: TRBV18; size: .; length: 16; J: TRBJ1-1; CDR3: CASSPTTQGVNTEAFF
V: TRBV19; size: .; length: 14; J: .; CDR3: CASSTGWVSNEQYF
V: TRBV7-9; size: .; length: 14; J: TRBJ2-1; CDR3: CASSPGDRGGEQFF
V: TRBV11-2; size: .; length: 15; J: TRBJ2-7; CDR3: CASSPRTSGRNEQYF
V: TRBV4-2; size: .; length: 12; J: TRBJ2-5; CDR3: CASSLSGETQYF
V: TRBV11-2; size: once; length: 13; J: TRBJ2-7; CDR3: CASSNEPLAGQYF
V: TRBV6-6; size: .; length: 15; J: TRBJ2-5; CDR3: CASSYDSGSGETQYF
V: TRBV28; size: once; length: 13; J: TRBJ2-6; CDR3: CASSFTRANVLTF
V: TRBV15; size: .; length: 15; J: TRBJ1-5; CDR3: CATSRDGTVYQPQHF
V: TRBV5-1; size: .; length: 19; J: TRBJ2-7; CDR3: CASSLSVWTGSRESYEQYF
V: TRBV7-3; size: .; length: 16; J: TRBJ2-1; CDR3: CASSRKGAGEGNEQFF
V: TRBV5-1; size: .; length: 19; J: TRBJ2-1; CDR3: CASSLGPLGDRTPYNEQFF
V: TRBV6-1; size: .; length: 14; J: TRBJ1-1; CDR3: CASRTGGLNTEAFF
V: TRBV5-1; size: .; length: 17; J: TRBJ2-5; CDR3: CASSLGIWPAGEETQYF
V: TRBV11-3; size: .; length: 17; J: TRBJ2-5; CDR3: CASSQNNEREPQETQYF
V: TRBV5-1; size: .; length: 17; J: TRBJ2-2; CDR3: CASSLGRLAGQPGELFF
V: TRBV19; size: once; length: 16; J: TRBJ2-4; CDR3: CASSIGRGSGKNIQYF
V: TRBV5-6; size: .; length: 14; J: TRBJ2-3; CDR3: CASSLSQLTDTQYF
V: TRBV2; size: few; length: 13; J: TRBJ1-1; CDR3: CATTWGANTEAFF
V: TRBV9; size: few; length: 21; J: TRBJ2-1; CDR3: CASSLPAKTSGSLISYNEQFF
V: TRBV4-1; size: once; length: 19; J: TRBJ2-3; CDR3: CASSLRGLAGVTSTDTQYF
V: TRBV10-2; size: .; length: 17; J: TRBJ2-1; CDR3: CASSQSWLAGVSNEQFF
V: TRBV7-9; size: .; length: 13; J: TRBJ2-2; CDR3: CASRGQATGELFF
V: TRBV7-9; size: .; length: 16; J: TRBJ2-2; CDR3: CASSLVASGRTGELFF
V: TRBV5-6; size: .; length: 14; J: TRBJ2-7; CDR3: CASSLGGRSGEQYF
V: TRBV4-1; size: .; length: 18; J: TRBJ2-6; CDR3: CASSQPVQVLSGANVLTF
V: TRBV12-5; size: .; length: 13; J: TRBJ1-1; CDR3: CASGLTGVTEAFF
V: TRBV6-1; size: .; length: 15; J: TRBJ1-5; CDR3: CASSSRGLTDQPQHF
V: TRBV27; size: .; length: 16; J: TRBJ1-2; CDR3: CASSLASRGRLYGYTF
V: TRBV4-1; size: .; length: 13; J: TRBJ2-5; CDR3: CASGTGYTETQYF